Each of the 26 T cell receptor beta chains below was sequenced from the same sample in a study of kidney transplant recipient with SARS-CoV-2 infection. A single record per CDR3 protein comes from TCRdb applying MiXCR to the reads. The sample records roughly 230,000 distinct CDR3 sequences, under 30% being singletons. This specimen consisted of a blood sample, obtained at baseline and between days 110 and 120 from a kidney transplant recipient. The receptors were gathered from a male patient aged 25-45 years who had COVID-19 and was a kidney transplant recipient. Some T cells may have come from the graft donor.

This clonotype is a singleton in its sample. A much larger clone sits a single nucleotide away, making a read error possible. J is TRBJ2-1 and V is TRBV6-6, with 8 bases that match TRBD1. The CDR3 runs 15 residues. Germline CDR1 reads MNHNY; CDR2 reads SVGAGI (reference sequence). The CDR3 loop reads CASSLGQGADNGQFF. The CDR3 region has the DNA TGTGCCAGCAGCCTAGGACAGGGAGCAGACAATGGGCAGTTCTTC.

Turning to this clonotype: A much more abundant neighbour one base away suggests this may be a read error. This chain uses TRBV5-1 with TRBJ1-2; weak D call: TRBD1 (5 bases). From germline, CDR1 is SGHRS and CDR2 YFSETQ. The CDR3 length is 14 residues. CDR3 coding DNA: TGCGCCAGCGGCTTGGCCGGGACCATCACTGGCTACACCTTC. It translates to CASGLAGTITGYTF.

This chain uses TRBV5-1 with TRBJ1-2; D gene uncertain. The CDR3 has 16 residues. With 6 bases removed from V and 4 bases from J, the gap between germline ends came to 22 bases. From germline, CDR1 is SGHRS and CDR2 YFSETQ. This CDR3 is CASKRTSVRKAYGYTF. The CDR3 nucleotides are TGCGCCAGCAAAAGAACATCGGTTCGAAAGGCCTATGGCTACACCTTC.

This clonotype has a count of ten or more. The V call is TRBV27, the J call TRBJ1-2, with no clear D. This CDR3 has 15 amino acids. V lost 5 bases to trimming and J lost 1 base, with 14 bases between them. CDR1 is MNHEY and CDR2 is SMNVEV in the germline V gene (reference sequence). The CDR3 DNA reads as TGTGCCAGCAGTATGAGACGTCCGGATAACTATGGCTACACCTTC. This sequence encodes CASSMRRPDNYGYTF.

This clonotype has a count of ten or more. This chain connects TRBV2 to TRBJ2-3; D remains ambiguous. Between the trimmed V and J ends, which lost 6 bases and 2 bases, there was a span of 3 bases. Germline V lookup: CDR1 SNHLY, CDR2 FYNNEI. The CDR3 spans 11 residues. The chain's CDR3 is CASSHTDTQYF. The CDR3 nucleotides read TGTGCCAGCAGCCACACAGATACGCAGTATTTT. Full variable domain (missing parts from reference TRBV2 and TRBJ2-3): EPEVTQTPSHQVTQMGQEVILRCVPISNHLYFYWYRQILGQKVEFLVSFYNNEISEKSEIFDDQFSVERPDGSNFTLKIRSTKLEDSAMYFCASSHTDTQYFGPGTRLTVL.

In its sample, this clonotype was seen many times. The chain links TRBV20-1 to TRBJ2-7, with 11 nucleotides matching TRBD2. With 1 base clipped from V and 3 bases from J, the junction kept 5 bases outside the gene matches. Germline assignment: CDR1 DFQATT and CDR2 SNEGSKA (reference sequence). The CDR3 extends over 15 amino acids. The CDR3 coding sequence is TGCAGTGCTAGAGGGACTAGCGGGCCTGACTACGAGCAGTACTTC. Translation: CSARGTSGPDYEQYF.

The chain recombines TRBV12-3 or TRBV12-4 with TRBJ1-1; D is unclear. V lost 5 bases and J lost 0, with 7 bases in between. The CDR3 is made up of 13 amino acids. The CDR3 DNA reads TGTGCCAGCAGTATGTCCGTGAACACTGAAGCTTTCTTT. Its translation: CASSMSVNTEAFF.

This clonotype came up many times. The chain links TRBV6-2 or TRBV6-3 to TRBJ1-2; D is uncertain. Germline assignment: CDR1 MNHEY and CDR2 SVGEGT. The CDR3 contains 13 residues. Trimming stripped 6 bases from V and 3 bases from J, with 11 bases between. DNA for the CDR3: TGTGCCAGCAGCCCCGGACCTGACTATGGCTACACCTTC. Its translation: CASSPGPDYGYTF.

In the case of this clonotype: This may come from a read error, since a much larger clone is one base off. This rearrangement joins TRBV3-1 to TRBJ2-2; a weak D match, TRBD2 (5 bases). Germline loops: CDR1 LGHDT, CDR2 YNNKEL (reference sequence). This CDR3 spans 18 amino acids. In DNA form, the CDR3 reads TGTGCCGGCAGCGGTGCCACTCCCATTTCAGGCTTGACCGGGGAGCTGTTTTTT. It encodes CAGSGATPISGLTGELFF.

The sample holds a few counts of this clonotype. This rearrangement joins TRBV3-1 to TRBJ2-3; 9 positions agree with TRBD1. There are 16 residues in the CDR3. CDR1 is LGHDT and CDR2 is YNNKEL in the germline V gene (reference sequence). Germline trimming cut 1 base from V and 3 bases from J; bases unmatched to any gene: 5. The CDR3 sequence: CASSQGEGTGTDTQYF. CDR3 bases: TGTGCCAGCAGCCAAGGGGAGGGGACAGGGACAGATACGCAGTATTTT.

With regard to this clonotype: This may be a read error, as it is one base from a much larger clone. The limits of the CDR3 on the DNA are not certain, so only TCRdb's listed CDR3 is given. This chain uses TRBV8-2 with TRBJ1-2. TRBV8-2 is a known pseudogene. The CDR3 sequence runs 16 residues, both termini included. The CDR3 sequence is CGSVQLDSRKTYGCTF.

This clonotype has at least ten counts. CDR3 nucleotides: TGTGCCAGCAAAGAAGGGGATCAGCCCCAGCATTTT. Amino acid sequence: CASKEGDQPQHF. The V and J genes are TRBV6-5 and TRBJ1-5, with a tentative D call TRBD1 (5 bases). The germline V gene has CDR1 MNHEY and CDR2 SVGAGI. This CDR3 is built from 12 residues. Trimming took 7 bases from V and 5 from J, leaving 9 bases between them.

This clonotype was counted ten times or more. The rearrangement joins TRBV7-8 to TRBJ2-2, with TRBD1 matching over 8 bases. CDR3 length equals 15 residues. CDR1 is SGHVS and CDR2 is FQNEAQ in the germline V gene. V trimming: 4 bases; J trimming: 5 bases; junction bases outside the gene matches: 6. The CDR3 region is CASSSYRQGTGELFF. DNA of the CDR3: TGTGCCAGCAGCTCATATCGACAGGGGACCGGGGAGCTGTTTTTT.

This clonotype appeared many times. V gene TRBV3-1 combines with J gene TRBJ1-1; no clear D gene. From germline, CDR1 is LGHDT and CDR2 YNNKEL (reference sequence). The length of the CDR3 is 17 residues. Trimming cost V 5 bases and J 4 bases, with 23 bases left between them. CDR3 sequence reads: CASSFGVPISIRTEAFF. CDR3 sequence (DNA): TGTGCCAGCAGCTTCGGCGTTCCCATTTCAATTCGCACTGAAGCTTTCTTT.

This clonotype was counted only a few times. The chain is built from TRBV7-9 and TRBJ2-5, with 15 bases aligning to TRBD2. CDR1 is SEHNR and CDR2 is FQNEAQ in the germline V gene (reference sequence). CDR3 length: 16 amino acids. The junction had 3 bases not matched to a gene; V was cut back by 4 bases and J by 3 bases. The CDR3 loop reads CASSSGTSGRKETQYF. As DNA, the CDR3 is TGTGCCAGCAGCTCAGGGACTAGCGGGAGGAAAGAGACCCAGTACTTC.

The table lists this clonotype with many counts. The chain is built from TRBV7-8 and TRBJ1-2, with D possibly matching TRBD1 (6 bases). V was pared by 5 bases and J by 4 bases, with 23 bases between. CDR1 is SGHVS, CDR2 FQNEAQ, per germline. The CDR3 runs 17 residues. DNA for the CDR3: TGTGCCAGCAGCATAGGACAGTTTACCCGAAAGACCTATGGCTACACCTTC. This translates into CASSIGQFTRKTYGYTF.

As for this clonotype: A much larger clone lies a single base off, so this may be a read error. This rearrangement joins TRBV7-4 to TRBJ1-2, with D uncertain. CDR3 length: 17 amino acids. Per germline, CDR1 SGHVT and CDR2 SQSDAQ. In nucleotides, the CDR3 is TGTGCCAGCAGCGTGTCTGTTTCAGCTCGAAAGACCTATGACTACACCTTC. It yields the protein CASSVSVSARKTYDYTF.

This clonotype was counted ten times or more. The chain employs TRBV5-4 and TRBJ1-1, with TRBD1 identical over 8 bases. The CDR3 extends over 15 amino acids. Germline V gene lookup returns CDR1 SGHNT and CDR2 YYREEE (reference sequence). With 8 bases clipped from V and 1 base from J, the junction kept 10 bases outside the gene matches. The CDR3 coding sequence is TGTGCCAGTAATGCAGGGGGCAATCGGAACACTGAAGCTTTCTTT. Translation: CASNAGGNRNTEAFF.

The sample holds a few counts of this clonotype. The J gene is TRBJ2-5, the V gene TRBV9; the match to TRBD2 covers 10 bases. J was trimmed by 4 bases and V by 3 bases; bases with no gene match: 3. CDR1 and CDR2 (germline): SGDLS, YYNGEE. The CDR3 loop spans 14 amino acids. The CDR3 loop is CASSGWTSGETQYF. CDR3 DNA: TGTGCCAGCAGCGGATGGACTAGCGGAGAGACCCAGTACTTC.

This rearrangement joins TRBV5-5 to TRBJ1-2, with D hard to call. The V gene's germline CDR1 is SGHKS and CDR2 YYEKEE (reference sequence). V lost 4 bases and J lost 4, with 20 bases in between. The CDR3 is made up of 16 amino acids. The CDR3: CASSGHASRKTYGYTF. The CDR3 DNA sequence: TGTGCCAGCAGCGGCCATGCCTCGCGAAAGACCTATGGCTACACCTTC.

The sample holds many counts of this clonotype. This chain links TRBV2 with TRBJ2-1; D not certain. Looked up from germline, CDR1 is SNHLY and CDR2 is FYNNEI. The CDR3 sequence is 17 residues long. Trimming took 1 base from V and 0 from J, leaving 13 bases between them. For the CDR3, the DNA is TGTGCCAGCAGTGAAGGTAGGCGGAGCAGCTCCTACAATGAGCAGTTCTTC. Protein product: CASSEGRRSSSYNEQFF.

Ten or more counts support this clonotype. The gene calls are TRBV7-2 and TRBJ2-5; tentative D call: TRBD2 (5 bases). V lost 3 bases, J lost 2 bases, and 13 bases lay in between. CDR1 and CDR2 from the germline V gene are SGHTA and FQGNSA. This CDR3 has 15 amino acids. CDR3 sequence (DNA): TGTGCCAGCAGCTTTTCGTTAGCGCCTCAAGAGACCCAGTACTTC. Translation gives CASSFSLAPQETQYF.

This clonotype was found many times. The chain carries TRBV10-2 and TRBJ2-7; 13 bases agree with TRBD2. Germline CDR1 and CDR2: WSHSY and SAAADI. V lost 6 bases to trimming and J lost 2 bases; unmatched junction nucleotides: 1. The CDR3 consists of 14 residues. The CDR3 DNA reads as TGCGCCAGCAGCGGGACTAGCGGGGCCTACGAGCAGTACGTC. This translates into CASSGTSGAYEQYV.

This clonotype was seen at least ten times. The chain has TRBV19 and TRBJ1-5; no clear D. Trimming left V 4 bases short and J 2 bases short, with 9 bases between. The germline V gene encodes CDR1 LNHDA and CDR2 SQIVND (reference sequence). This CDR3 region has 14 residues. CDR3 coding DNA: TGTGCCAGTAGTAGGGGAGGGCGCAATCAGCCCCAGCATTTT. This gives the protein CASSRGGRNQPQHF.

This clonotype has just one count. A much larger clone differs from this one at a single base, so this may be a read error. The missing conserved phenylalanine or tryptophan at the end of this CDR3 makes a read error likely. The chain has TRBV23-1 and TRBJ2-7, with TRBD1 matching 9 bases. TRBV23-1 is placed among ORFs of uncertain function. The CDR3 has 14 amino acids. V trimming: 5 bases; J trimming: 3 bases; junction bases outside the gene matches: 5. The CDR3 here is CASSSTGGCYEQYI. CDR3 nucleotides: TGCGCCAGCAGTTCGACAGGGGGGTGCTACGAGCAGTACATC.

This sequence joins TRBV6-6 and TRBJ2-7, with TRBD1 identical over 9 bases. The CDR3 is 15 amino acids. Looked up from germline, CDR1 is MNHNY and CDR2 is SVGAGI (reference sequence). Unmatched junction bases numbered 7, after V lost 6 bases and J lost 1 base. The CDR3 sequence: CASSHTGGLSYEQYF. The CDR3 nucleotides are TGTGCCAGCAGCCATACAGGGGGCTTGTCCTACGAGCAGTACTTC.